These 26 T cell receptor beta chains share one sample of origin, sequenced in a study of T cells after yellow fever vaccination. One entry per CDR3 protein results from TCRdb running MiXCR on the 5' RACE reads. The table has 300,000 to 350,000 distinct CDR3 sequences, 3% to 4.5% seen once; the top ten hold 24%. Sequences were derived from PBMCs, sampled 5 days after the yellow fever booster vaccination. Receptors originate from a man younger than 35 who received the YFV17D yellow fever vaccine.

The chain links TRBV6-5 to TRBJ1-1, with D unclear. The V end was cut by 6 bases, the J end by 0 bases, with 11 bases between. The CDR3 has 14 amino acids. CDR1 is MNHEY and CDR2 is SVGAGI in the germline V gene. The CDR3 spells CASRSGGLNTEAFF. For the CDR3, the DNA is TGTGCCAGCAGGTCCGGTGGTCTGAACACTGAAGCTTTCTTT.

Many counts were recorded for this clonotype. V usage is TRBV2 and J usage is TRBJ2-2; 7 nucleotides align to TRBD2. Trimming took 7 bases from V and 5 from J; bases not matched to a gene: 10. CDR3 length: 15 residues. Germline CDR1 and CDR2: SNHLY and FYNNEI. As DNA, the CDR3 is TGTGCCAGCACCGCCGGGGGGTTCTTTACCGGGGAGCTGTTTTTT. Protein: CASTAGGFFTGELFF.

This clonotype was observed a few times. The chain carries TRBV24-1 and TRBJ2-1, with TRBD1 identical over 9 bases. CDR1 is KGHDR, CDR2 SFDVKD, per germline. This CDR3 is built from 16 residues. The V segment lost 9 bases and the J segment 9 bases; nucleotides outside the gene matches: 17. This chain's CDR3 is CATAETRQGGNSEQFF. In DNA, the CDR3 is TGTGCCACCGCCGAAACCAGACAGGGGGGGAATTCTGAGCAGTTCTTC.

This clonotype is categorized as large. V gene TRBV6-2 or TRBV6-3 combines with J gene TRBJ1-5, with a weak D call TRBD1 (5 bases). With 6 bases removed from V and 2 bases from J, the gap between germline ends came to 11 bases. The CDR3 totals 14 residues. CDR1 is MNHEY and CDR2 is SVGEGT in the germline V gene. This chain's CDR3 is CASRSLQGNQPQHF. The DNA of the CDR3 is TGTGCCAGCAGATCACTACAGGGCAATCAGCCCCAGCATTTT.

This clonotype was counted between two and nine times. The CDR3 is CASSTSAGGTGELFF. The DNA for the CDR3 is TGTGCCAGCAGCACGTCGGCAGGGGGCACCGGGGAGCTGTTTTTT. V and J are TRBV7-3 and TRBJ2-2, with 7 bases matching TRBD1. With V trimmed by 5 bases and J by 4 bases, 7 bases remained unmatched. Germline assignment: CDR1 SGHTA and CDR2 FQGTGA. The CDR3 spans 15 residues.

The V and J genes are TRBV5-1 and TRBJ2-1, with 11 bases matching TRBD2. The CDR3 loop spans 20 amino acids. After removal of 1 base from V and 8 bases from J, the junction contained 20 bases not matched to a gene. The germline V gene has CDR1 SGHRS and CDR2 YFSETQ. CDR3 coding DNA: TGCGCCAGCAGCTTGCCGCGCGGCAGGGGCCTAGCGGGGGGCCGTGATGAGCAGTTCTTC. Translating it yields CASSLPRGRGLAGGRDEQFF.

CDR3 in DNA: TGTGCCAGCAGCCCCTCACGTTTCAACGTGCAGTACTTC. Encoded protein: CASSPSRFNVQYF. This chain joins TRBV7-2 and TRBJ2-7, with unresolved D. Trimming removed 5 bases from V and 9 bases from J, with 17 bases in between. Germline V gene lookup returns CDR1 SGHTA and CDR2 FQGNSA. The CDR3 runs 13 residues.

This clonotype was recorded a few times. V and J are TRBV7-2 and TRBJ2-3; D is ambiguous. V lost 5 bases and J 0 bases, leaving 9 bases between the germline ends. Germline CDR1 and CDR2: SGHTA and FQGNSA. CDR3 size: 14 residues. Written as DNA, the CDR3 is TGTGCCAGCAGCCCCCCCTTTAGCACAGATACGCAGTATTTT. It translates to CASSPPFSTDTQYF. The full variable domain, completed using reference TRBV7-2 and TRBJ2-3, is GAGVSQSPSNKVTEKGKDVELRCDPISGHTALYWYRQSLGQGLEFLIYFQGNSAPDKSGLPSDRFSAERTGGSVSTLTIQRTQQEDSAVYLCASSPPFSTDTQYFGPGTRLTVL.

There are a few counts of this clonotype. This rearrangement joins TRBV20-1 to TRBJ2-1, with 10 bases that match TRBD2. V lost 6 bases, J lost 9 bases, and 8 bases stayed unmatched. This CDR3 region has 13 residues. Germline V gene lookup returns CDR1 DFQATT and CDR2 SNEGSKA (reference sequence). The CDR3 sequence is CSARLAGFGEQFF. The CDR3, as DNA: TGCAGTGCGAGACTAGCGGGTTTCGGTGAGCAGTTCTTC.

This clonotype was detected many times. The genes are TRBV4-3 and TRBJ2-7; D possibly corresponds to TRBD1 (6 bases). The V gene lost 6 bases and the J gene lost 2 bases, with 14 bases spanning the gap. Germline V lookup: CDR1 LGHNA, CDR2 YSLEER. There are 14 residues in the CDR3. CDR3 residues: CASSSNRATYEQYF. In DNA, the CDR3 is TGCGCCAGCAGTTCCAACAGGGCAACCTACGAGCAGTACTTC.

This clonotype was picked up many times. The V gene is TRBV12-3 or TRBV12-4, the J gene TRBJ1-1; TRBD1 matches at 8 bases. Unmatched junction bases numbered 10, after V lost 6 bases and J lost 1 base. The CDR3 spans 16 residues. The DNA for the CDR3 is TGTGCCAGCAGAACCACTATCGGACAGGGGAACACTGAAGCTTTCTTT. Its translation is CASRTTIGQGNTEAFF.

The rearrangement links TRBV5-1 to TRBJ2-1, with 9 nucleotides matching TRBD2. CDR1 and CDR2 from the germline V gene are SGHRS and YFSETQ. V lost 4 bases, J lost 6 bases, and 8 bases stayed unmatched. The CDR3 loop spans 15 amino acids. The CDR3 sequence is CASSPRLADPNEQFF. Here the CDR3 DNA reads TGCGCCAGCAGCCCCAGACTAGCGGATCCCAATGAGCAGTTCTTC.

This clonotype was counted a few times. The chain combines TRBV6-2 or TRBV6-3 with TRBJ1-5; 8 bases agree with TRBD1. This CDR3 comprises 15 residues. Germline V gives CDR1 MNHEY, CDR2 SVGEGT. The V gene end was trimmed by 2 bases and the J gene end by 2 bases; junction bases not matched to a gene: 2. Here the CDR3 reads CASSYTDRGNQPQHF. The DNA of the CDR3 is TGTGCCAGCAGTTACACGGACAGGGGCAATCAGCCCCAGCATTTT.

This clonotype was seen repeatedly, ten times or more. The CDR3 loop reads CASSFSWESSYEQYV. Here the CDR3 DNA reads TGTGCCAGCAGCTTTTCCTGGGAGAGTTCCTACGAGCAGTACGTC. The V gene is TRBV7-2, the J gene TRBJ2-7; perhaps TRBD2 as D (5 bases). Germline CDR1 reads SGHTA; CDR2 reads FQGNSA. The CDR3 is 15 amino acids. V was shortened by 3 bases and J by 1 base, with 13 bases between the two germline ends.

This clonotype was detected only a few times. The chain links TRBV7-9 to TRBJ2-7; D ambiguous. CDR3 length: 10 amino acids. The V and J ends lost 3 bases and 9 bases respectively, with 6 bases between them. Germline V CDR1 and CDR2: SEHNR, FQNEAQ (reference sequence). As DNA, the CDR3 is TGTGCCAGCAGCTTCCCATCGCAGTACGTC. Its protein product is CASSFPSQYV.

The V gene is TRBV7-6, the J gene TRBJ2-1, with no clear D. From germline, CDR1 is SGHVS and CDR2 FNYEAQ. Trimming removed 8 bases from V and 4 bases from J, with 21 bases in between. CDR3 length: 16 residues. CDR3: CASGQSSAGTYNEQFF. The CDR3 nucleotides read TGTGCCAGCGGCCAAAGTAGTGCTGGCACTTACAATGAGCAGTTCTTC. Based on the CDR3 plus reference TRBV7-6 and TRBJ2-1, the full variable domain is GAGVSQSPRYKVTKRGQDVALRCDPISGHVSLYWYRQALGQGPEFLTYFNYEAQQDKSGLPNDRFSAERPEGSISTLTIQRTEQRDSAMYRCASGQSSAGTYNEQFFGPGTRLTVL.

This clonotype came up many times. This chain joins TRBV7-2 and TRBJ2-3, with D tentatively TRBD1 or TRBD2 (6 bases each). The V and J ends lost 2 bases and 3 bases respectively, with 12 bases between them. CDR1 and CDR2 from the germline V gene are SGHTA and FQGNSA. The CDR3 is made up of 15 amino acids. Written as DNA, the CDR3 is TGTGCCAGCAGCTTACAATCGGGGGCTACAGATACGCAGTATTTT. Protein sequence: CASSLQSGATDTQYF.

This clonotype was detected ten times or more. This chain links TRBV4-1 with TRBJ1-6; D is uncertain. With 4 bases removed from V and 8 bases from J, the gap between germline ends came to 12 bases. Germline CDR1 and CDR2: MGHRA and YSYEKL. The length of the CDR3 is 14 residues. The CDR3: CASSPRSVDSPLHF. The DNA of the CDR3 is TGCGCCAGCAGCCCAAGATCAGTGGATTCACCCCTCCACTTT.

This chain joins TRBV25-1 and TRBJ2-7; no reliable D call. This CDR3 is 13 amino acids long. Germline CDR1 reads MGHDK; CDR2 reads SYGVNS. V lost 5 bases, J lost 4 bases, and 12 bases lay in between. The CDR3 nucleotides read TGTGCCAGCAGTCCAAAGGCCCCATACGAGCAGTACTTC. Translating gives CASSPKAPYEQYF.

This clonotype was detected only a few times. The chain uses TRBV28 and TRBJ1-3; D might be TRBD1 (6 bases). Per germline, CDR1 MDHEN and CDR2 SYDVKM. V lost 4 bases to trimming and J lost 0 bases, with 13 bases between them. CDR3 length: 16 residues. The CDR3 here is CASSSSGHASGNTIYF. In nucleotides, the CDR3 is TGTGCCAGCAGTTCATCGGGACACGCCTCTGGAAACACCATATATTTT.

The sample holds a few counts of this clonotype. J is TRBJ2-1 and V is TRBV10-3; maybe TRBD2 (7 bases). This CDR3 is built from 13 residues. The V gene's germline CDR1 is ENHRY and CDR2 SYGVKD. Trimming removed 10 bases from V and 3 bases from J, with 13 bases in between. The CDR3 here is CATGGQGYNEQFF. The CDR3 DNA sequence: TGTGCCACCGGGGGGCAGGGCTACAATGAGCAGTTCTTC.

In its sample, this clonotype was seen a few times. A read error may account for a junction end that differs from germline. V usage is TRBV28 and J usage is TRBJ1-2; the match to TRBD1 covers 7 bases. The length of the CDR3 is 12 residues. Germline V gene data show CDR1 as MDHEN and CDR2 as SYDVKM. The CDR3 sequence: CASTLPGQPGFF. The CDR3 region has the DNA TGTGCCAGCACCCTACCGGGACAGCCGGGATTCTTC.

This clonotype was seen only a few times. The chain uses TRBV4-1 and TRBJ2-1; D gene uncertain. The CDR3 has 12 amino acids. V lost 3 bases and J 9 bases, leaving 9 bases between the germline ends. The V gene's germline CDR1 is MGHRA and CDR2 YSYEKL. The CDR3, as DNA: TGCGCCAGCAGCCATAACCGTGGTGAGCAGTTCTTC. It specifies CASSHNRGEQFF.

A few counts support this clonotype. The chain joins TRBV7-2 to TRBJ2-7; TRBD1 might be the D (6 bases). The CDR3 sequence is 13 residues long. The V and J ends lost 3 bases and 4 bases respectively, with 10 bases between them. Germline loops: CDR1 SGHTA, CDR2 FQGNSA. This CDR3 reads CASSFNREYEQYF. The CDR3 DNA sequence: TGTGCCAGCAGCTTTAACAGGGAGTACGAGCAGTACTTC.

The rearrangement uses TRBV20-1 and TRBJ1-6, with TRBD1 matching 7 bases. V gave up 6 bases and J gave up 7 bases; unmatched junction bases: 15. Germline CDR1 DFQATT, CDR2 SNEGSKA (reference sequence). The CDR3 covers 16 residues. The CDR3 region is CSARRTGQVQNSPLHF. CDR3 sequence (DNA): TGCAGTGCCCGTAGAACCGGACAGGTCCAAAATTCACCCCTCCACTTT.

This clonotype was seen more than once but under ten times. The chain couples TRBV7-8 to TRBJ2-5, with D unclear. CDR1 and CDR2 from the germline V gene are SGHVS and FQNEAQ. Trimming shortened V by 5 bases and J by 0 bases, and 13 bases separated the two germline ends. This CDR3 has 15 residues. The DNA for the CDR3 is TGTGCCAGCAGCCTGGTTGTCAGATACCAAGAGACCCAGTACTTC. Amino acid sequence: CASSLVVRYQETQYF. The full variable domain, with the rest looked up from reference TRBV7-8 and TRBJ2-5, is GAGVSQSPRYKVAKRGQDVALRCDPISGHVSLFWYQQALGQGPEFLTYFQNEAQLDKSGLPSDRFFAERPEGSVSTLKIQRTQQEDSAVYLCASSLVVRYQETQYFGPGTRLLVL.